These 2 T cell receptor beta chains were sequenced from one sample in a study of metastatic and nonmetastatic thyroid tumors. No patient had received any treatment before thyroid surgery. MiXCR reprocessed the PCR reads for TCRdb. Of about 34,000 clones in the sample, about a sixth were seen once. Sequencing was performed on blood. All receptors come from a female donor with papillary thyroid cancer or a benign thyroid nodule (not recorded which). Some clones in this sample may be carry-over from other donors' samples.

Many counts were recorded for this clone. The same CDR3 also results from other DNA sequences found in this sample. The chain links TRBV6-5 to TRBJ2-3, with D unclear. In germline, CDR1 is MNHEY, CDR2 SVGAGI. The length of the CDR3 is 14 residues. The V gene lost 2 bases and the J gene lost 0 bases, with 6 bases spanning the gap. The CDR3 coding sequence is TGTGCCAGCAGTTACGTACCGAGCACAGATACGCAGTATTTT. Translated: CASSYVPSTDTQYF.

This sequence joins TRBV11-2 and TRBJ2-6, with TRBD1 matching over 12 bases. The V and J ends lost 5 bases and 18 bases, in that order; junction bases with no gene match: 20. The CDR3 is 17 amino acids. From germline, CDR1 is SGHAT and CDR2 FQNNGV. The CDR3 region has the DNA TGTGCCAGCAGCCCCGGGACAGGGGGCTCTGGGGCCAACTTCCCGACTTTC. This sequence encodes CASSPGTGGSGANFPTF.